This T cell receptor (beta chain) was sequenced in a study of cytomegalovirus exposure and HLA in healthy donors. Primers: 60 Vbeta forward and 13 Jbeta reverse. Original handling: Approximately 11 million of tens of millions of unique TCR beta chains were shared, per a later count. Generated by immunoSEQ multiplex PCR, the TCRdb table keeps only in-frame clones and is missing some. The V and J calls and clone size are taken from that table; D and trimming were inferred from the DNA. This table lists roughly 80,000 clones. Whole-study findings and limits: Most TCR beta V segments were productive about 87% or about 30% of the time in an earlier analysis. Later, TCR association rates were found to vary by HLA locus, highest for DRB1 and lowest for HLA-C.

As concerns this clone: Its antigen is not identified.

In germline, CDR1 is MNHEY, CDR2 SVGAGI. Trimming cost V 7 bases and J 7 bases; bases outside gene matches: 11. The CDR3 loop spans 14 amino acids. This clonotype was sampled from a man between 45 and 60 years old in good health and CMV-seronegative. The chain employs TRBV6-5 and TRBJ1-1; TRBD1 matches at 8 bases. Material: PBMCs. The CDR3, as DNA: TGTGCCAGCATCATCTCAGGGGGCGCGGATGAAGCTTTCTTT. Its protein is CASIISGGADEAFF.